Following are 8 T cell receptor beta chains from one sample sequenced in a study of cytomegalovirus exposure and HLA in healthy donors (dated by TCRdb to about 2017). Library construction relied on the immunoSEQ multiplex PCR assay. The multiplex PCR relied on a mix of 60 forward primers for TCR Vbeta segments and 13 reverse primers for TCR Jbeta segments. The source is immuneACCESS, and TCRdb retained only in-frame sequences with V and J called. Part of the clones is not carried over; for the studies checked, unresolved V genes explain less than half of this, and the remainder is unexplained. The table for this sample lists 55,000 to 70,000 clones; roughly 68% of them were counted only once. The ten largest clones capture around 10% of the sample. Sequences were obtained from PBMCs. The origin of the receptors is a woman in her sixties or seventies in good health and CMV-seropositive.

This clone was recorded once. The chain joins TRBV7-9 to TRBJ2-3; 8 bases align to TRBD2. Germline V gene sequence: CDR1 SEHNR, CDR2 FQNEAQ (reference sequence). With 3 bases clipped from V and 3 bases from J, the junction kept 5 bases outside the gene matches. This CDR3 spans 15 amino acids. This CDR3 reads CASSFSGGGTDTQYF. The CDR3 DNA sequence: TGTGCCAGCAGCTTCTCTGGCGGGGGGACAGATACGCAGTATTTT.

In its sample, this clone was seen a few times. Other DNA sequences from this sample encode an identical CDR3 as well. This chain connects TRBV9 to TRBJ1-5; D perhaps matches TRBD1 (5 bases). CDR1 SGDLS and CDR2 YYNGEE come from the germline V gene. V was trimmed by 0 bases and J by 3 bases, leaving 7 bases between them. The CDR3 has 14 amino acids. CDR3 sequence (DNA): TGTGCCAGCAGCGTAGGACAGAACAATCAGCCCCAGCATTTT. Residues: CASSVGQNNQPQHF.

The gene calls are TRBV5-1 and TRBJ1-1; 11 bases fit TRBD1. Looked up from germline, CDR1 is SGHRS and CDR2 is YFSETQ. This CDR3 region has 17 residues. J gave up 4 bases and V 0 bases, and 8 bases lay outside the gene matches. CDR3 in amino acids: CASSLEGQGAWVTEAFF. The CDR3 coding sequence is TGCGCCAGCAGCTTGGAAGGACAGGGGGCGTGGGTCACTGAAGCTTTCTTT.

The chain links TRBV4-1 to TRBJ1-2; 10 nucleotides agree with TRBD1. CDR1 is MGHRA and CDR2 is YSYEKL in the germline V gene. Trimming removed 3 bases from V and 1 base from J; junction bases left unmatched: 2. CDR3 length: 15 residues. The CDR3 region is CASSQGTGDNYGYTF. The CDR3 bases are TGCGCCAGCAGCCAGGGGACAGGGGATAACTATGGCTACACCTTC.

Only one count was recorded for this clone. The chain links TRBV5-5 to TRBJ2-3, with D perhaps matching TRBD2 (5 bases). The germline V gene has CDR1 SGHKS and CDR2 YYEKEE (reference sequence). Trimming removed 3 bases from V and 4 bases from J, with 18 bases in between. This CDR3 has 16 amino acids. CDR3 in amino acids: CASSSGVATGADTQYF. In DNA, the CDR3 is TGTGCCAGCAGCTCGGGCGTGGCAACCGGGGCAGATACGCAGTATTTT.

This clone was seen only once. The V and J genes are TRBV5-1 and TRBJ1-1; 10 nucleotides match TRBD1. V was pared by 7 bases and J by 5 bases, with 14 bases of the junction left unmatched. Germline values: CDR1 SGHRS, CDR2 YFSETQ. The CDR3 length is 16 residues. The CDR3 coding sequence is TGCGCCAGCTCAAGCCCCCCCTGGGACAGGGGTACTGAAGCTTTCTTT. Protein: CASSSPPWDRGTEAFF.

This clone was seen only once. The chain carries TRBV15 and TRBJ2-7; no firm D call. This CDR3 spans 14 amino acids. The ends were cut back, 0 bases at V and 1 base at J, with 7 bases in the middle. Germline lookup yields CDR1 LNHNV and CDR2 YYDKDF (reference sequence). The CDR3 DNA is TGTGCCACCAGCAGAGATAGAGATTCCTACGAGCAGTACTTC. Encoded protein: CATSRDRDSYEQYF.

This chain links TRBV10-3 with TRBJ2-7; 10 bases are a match to TRBD1. CDR1 is ENHRY, CDR2 SYGVKD, per germline. CDR3 size: 14 residues. Trimming removed 4 bases from V and 5 bases from J; junction bases left unmatched: 5. The CDR3 loop is CAISAGQGINEQYF. CDR3 DNA: TGTGCCATCAGTGCGGGACAGGGGATTAACGAGCAGTACTTC.